These 24 T cell receptor beta chains were sequenced from one sample in a study of T-cell memory formation after mild COVID-19. TCRdb called the 5' RACE reads again in MiXCR, with one record for every CDR3 protein. The sample consists of about 130,000 distinct CDR3 sequences, over 15% of them appearing once. Sequencing was performed on PBMCs or a T cell subset sorted from them (not recorded which). These receptors were taken from a man between 18 and 35 years old who had mild COVID-19 (a few samples of this study predate the infection). Cell type and time point are not known.

The V gene is TRBV10-3, the J gene TRBJ2-5, with D perhaps TRBD1 (5 bases). The ends were cut back, 3 bases at V and 5 bases at J, with 10 bases in the middle. CDR1 and CDR2 (germline): ENHRY, SYGVKD. The CDR3 totals 13 residues. CDR3 coding DNA: TGTGCCATCAGTGAAACAGGTCAGGAGACCCAGTACTTC. Its protein product is CAISETGQETQYF.

This clonotype occurred a few times. This chain connects TRBV15 to TRBJ2-7; unclear D gene. The CDR3 covers 13 residues. The germline V and J ends were trimmed by 5 bases and 3 bases, with 11 bases remaining between them. The germline CDR1 and CDR2 sequences are LNHNV and YYDKDF (reference sequence). As DNA, the CDR3 is TGTGCCACCAGCCTAGGACGGAACTACGAGCAGTACTTC. Its protein is CATSLGRNYEQYF.

This clonotype has ten or more counts. The rearrangement joins TRBV5-1 to TRBJ2-7; TRBD2 is a possible D gene (6 bases). This CDR3 has 16 residues. Germline V lookup: CDR1 SGHRS, CDR2 YFSETQ. V was shortened by 0 bases and J by 1 base, with 14 bases between the two germline ends. CDR3 in amino acids: CASSLGPVAGSYEQYV. CDR3 DNA: TGCGCCAGCAGCTTGGGGCCCGTGGCGGGGTCCTACGAGCAGTACGTC.

The chain uses TRBV5-1 and TRBJ1-1; the D gene is possibly TRBD1 (5 bases). V lost 1 base to trimming and J lost 3 bases, with 19 bases between them. The CDR3 is 17 amino acids. The germline CDR1 and CDR2 sequences are SGHRS and YFSETQ. The CDR3 reads CASSLRGGGYSDTEAFF. The CDR3 nucleotides are TGCGCCAGCAGCTTGAGGGGAGGTGGGTACAGCGACACTGAAGCTTTCTTT. Supplemented by reference TRBV5-1 and TRBJ1-1, the full variable domain reads KAGVTQTPRYLIKTRGQQVTLSCSPISGHRSVSWYQQTPGQGLQFLFEYFSETQRNKGNFPGRFSGRQFSNSRSEMNVSTLELGDSALYLCASSLRGGGYSDTEAFFGQGTRLTVV.

J is TRBJ2-7 and V is TRBV12-3 or TRBV12-4; a possible D gene is TRBD1 (5 bases). The CDR3 loop spans 12 amino acids. V was pared by 5 bases and J by 7 bases, with 12 bases between. In DNA, the CDR3 is TGTGCCAGCAGTAGACCTCCAGGGGAGCAGTACTTC. This sequence encodes CASSRPPGEQYF.

This chain joins TRBV20-1 and TRBJ1-5; D perhaps matches TRBD1 (5 bases). The CDR3 runs to 15 residues. The germline V gene encodes CDR1 DFQATT and CDR2 SNEGSKA (reference sequence). V was cut by 0 bases and J by 2 bases, with 11 bases left in between. CDR3 nucleotide sequence: TGCAGTGCTAGAGAGGGGGAAACGGGCAATCAGCCCCAGCATTTT. Translated, it gives CSAREGETGNQPQHF.

The V gene is TRBV6-5, the J gene TRBJ2-3, with D maybe TRBD2 (5 bases). This CDR3 comprises 16 residues. Between the trimmed V and J ends, which lost 7 bases and 0 bases, there was a span of 17 bases. Germline CDR1 and CDR2: MNHEY and SVGAGI. The CDR3: CASIRDPASSTDTQYF. CDR3 DNA: TGTGCCAGCATCCGGGATCCAGCGTCTAGCACAGATACGCAGTATTTT.

The chain recombines TRBV7-2 with TRBJ1-2, with TRBD1 matching over 10 bases. Germline CDR1 SGHTA, CDR2 FQGNSA. V was pared by 6 bases and J by 5 bases, with 6 bases of the junction left unmatched. CDR3 length equals 14 residues. CDR3 coding DNA: TGTGCCAGCAGACAGACAGGGGGCGCTTATGGCTACACCTTC. Its translation: CASRQTGGAYGYTF.

This clonotype appeared a few times. The genes are TRBV4-3 and TRBJ2-2; possibly TRBD1 for D (5 bases). V was cut by 3 bases and J by 0 bases, with 8 bases left in between. This CDR3 is 15 amino acids long. Per germline, CDR1 LGHNA and CDR2 YSLEER. The CDR3 loop is CASSQKTANTGELFF. In nucleotides, the CDR3 is TGCGCCAGCAGCCAGAAGACAGCGAACACCGGGGAGCTGTTTTTT.

The CDR3 is CAISDQWSSNEQFF. The CDR3, as DNA: TGTGCCATCAGTGATCAGTGGAGTAGTAATGAGCAGTTCTTC. This chain connects TRBV10-3 to TRBJ2-1; D is uncertain. The CDR3 totals 14 residues. Trimming shortened V by 3 bases and J by 7 bases, and 13 bases separated the two germline ends. CDR1 is ENHRY, CDR2 SYGVKD, per germline.

J is TRBJ2-7 and V is TRBV7-3, with 10 bases that match TRBD1. The CDR3 is 16 residues long. J lost 1 base, V lost 6 bases, and 9 bases had no gene match. Germline assignment: CDR1 SGHTA and CDR2 FQGTGA. The CDR3 bases are TGTGCCAGCAGACCACTTCCGGGACAGGGGTCCTACGAGCAGTACGTC. Protein product: CASRPLPGQGSYEQYV.

In this sample, this clonotype turned up a few times. The rearrangement joins TRBV5-8 to TRBJ2-3, with TRBD2 identical over 8 bases. CDR3 size: 14 residues. J gave up 5 bases and V 0 bases, and 2 bases lay outside the gene matches. Germline V gene sequence: CDR1 SGHTS, CDR2 YDEGEE. CDR3 bases: TGTGCCAGCAGCTTGGCGGGGGGGGGAGATACGCAGTATTTT. This sequence encodes CASSLAGGGDTQYF.

This clonotype was recorded a few times. The rearrangement joins TRBV5-4 to TRBJ2-1; no clear D gene. Trimming took 4 bases from V and 12 from J, leaving 17 bases between them. This CDR3 is built from 13 residues. Germline loops: CDR1 SGHNT, CDR2 YYREEE (reference sequence). The CDR3 is CASSADAAVVQFF. The DNA of the CDR3 is TGTGCCAGCAGCGCGGACGCCGCGGTGGTGCAGTTCTTC.

This clonotype was seen more than once but under ten times. The chain carries TRBV4-1 and TRBJ1-1; D possibly corresponds to TRBD1 (6 bases). Germline assignment: CDR1 MGHRA and CDR2 YSYEKL. Trimming took off 5 bases at V and 0 bases at J, with 10 bases between the two ends. The CDR3 spans 14 residues. CDR3 amino acids: CASSWGQLNTEAFF. The CDR3 bases are TGCGCCAGCAGCTGGGGACAACTGAACACTGAAGCTTTCTTT.

This clonotype turned up a few times. The chain uses TRBV29-1 and TRBJ2-1; 9 positions agree with TRBD1. Germline-derived CDR1 and CDR2 are SQVTM and ANQGSEA. With V trimmed by 1 base and J by 2 bases, 9 bases remained unmatched. The CDR3 runs 17 residues. The CDR3 here is CSVEGGTGRIPYNEQFF. CDR3 in DNA: TGCAGCGTTGAAGGAGGGACAGGGAGGATTCCCTACAATGAGCAGTTCTTC.

In its sample, this clonotype was seen a few times. The CDR3 loop is CASSPRNRGENTEAFF. For the CDR3, the DNA is TGTGCCAGCAGCCCCCGGAACAGGGGCGAGAACACTGAAGCTTTCTTT. J is TRBJ1-1 and V is TRBV4-2, with 7 bases lining up with TRBD1. Per the germline V gene, CDR1 is LGHNA and CDR2 is YNFKEQ. This CDR3 comprises 16 residues. V was clipped by 4 bases and J by 1 base; unmatched bases: 9.

This clonotype was seen more than once but under ten times. This sequence joins TRBV4-1 and TRBJ1-5; unclear D gene. This CDR3 contains 13 residues. Trimming left V 1 base short and J 6 bases short, with 7 bases between. Germline V gives CDR1 MGHRA, CDR2 YSYEKL. This CDR3 reads CASSQVLSQPQHF. CDR3 DNA: TGCGCCAGCAGCCAAGTTTTGTCTCAGCCCCAGCATTTT.

The CDR3 DNA reads as TGTGCCAGCAGACCTACAGGGGGCAGAGGCTCCTACGAGCAGTACTTC. Translation gives CASRPTGGRGSYEQYF. The chain couples TRBV7-2 to TRBJ2-7, with 9 bases that match TRBD1. With V trimmed by 6 bases and J by 0 bases, 9 bases remained unmatched. Germline V gives CDR1 SGHTA, CDR2 FQGNSA. The CDR3 has 16 residues.

The rearrangement joins TRBV6-2 or TRBV6-3 to TRBJ2-1; 7 nucleotides agree with TRBD2. The CDR3 consists of 12 residues. The V segment lost 4 bases and the J segment 10 bases; nucleotides outside the gene matches: 4. The germline gives CDR1 MNHEY, CDR2 SVGEGT. CDR3 bases: TGTGCCAGCAGTTTCGATAGCGGGGAGCAGTTCTTC. Protein sequence: CASSFDSGEQFF.

The chain recombines TRBV3-1 with TRBJ2-2; possible D gene TRBD2, 5 bases. V was trimmed by 3 bases and J by 2 bases, leaving 10 bases between them. The germline V gene has CDR1 LGHDT and CDR2 YNNKEL (reference sequence). The CDR3 totals 15 residues. The CDR3 region has the DNA TGTGCCAGCAGCCATTGGACTTTAAACACCGGGGAGCTGTTTTTT. Protein sequence: CASSHWTLNTGELFF.

V and J are TRBV5-6 and TRBJ2-3, with TRBD1 identical over 11 bases. Germline trimming cut 3 bases from V and 3 bases from J; bases unmatched to any gene: 6. This CDR3 spans 16 amino acids. Germline V gene data show CDR1 as SGHDT and CDR2 as YYEEEE. The CDR3 here is CASSWRTGGLTDTQYF. The CDR3 DNA reads TGTGCCAGCAGCTGGCGGACAGGGGGCTTAACAGATACGCAGTATTTT.

There are a few counts of this clonotype. V gene TRBV20-1 combines with J gene TRBJ1-2; D is uncertain. CDR1 and CDR2 from the germline V gene are DFQATT and SNEGSKA (reference sequence). V was pared by 3 bases and J by 6 bases, with 5 bases between. CDR3 length: 10 amino acids. CDR3 loop: CSASRHGYTF. In DNA form, the CDR3 reads TGCAGTGCTAGCCGTCATGGCTACACCTTC.

This chain links TRBV5-1 with TRBJ1-4, with TRBD1 matching over 7 bases. Germline CDR1 and CDR2: SGHRS and YFSETQ. The CDR3 has 16 amino acids. Trimming removed 6 bases from V and 6 bases from J; junction bases left unmatched: 14. CDR3 DNA sequence: TGCGCCAGCACGGGAGGGGGCGCATCGTCGGATGAAAAACTGTTTTTT. It translates to CASTGGGASSDEKLFF.

This clonotype was observed a few times. This chain uses TRBV11-2 with TRBJ2-3; the D is unclear. The germline V gene has CDR1 SGHAT and CDR2 FQNNGV. This CDR3 comprises 14 residues. Trimming stripped 1 base from V and 6 bases from J, with 11 bases between. The CDR3 region is CASSLGLQLDTQYF. For the CDR3, the DNA is TGTGCCAGCAGCTTAGGTCTACAACTGGATACGCAGTATTTT. The full variable domain, rest sourced from reference TRBV11-2 and TRBJ2-3, is EAGVAQSPRYKIIEKRQSVAFWCNPISGHATLYWYQQILGQGPKLLIQFQNNGVVDDSQLPKDRFSAERLKGVDSTLKIQPAKLEDSAVYLCASSLGLQLDTQYFGPGTRLTVL.